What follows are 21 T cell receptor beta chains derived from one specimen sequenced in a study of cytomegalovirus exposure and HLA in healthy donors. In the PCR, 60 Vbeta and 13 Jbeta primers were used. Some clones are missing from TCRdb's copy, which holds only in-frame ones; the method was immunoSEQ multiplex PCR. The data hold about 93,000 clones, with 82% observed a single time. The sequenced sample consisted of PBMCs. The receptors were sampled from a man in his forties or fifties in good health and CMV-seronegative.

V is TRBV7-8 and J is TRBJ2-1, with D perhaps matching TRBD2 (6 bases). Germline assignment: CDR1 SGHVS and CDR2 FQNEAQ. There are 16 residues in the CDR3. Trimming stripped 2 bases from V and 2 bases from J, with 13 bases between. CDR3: CASSLLGGVAYNEQFF. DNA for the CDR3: TGTGCCAGCAGCTTACTTGGAGGGGTAGCCTACAATGAGCAGTTCTTC.

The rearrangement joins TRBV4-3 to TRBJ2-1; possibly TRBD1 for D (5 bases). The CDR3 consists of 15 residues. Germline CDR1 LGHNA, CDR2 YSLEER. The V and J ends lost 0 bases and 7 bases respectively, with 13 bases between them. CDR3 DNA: TGCGCCAGCAGCCAAGATGGGGCCATGACTAATGAGCAGTTCTTC. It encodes CASSQDGAMTNEQFF.

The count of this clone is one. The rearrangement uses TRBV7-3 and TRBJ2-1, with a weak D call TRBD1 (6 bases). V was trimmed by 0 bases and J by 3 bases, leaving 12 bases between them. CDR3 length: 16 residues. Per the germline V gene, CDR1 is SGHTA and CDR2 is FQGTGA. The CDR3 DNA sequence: TGTGCCAGCAGCTTAACCCCAGGGGTGGGCTACAATGAGCAGTTCTTC. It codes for CASSLTPGVGYNEQFF.

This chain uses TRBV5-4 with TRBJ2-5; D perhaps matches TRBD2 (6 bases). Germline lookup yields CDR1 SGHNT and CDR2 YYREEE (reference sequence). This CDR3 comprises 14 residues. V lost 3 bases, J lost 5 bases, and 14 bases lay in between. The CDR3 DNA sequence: TGTGCCAGCAGCTCGTCGTCTGGGGGGGAGACCCAGTACTTC. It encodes CASSSSSGGETQYF.

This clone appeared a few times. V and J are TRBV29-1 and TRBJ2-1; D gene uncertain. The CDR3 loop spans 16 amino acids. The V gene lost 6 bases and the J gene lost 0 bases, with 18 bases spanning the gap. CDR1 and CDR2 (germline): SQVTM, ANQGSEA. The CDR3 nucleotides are TGCAGCGTCCCCGGTTCTAGACTGAGCTCCTACAATGAGCAGTTCTTC. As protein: CSVPGSRLSSYNEQFF.

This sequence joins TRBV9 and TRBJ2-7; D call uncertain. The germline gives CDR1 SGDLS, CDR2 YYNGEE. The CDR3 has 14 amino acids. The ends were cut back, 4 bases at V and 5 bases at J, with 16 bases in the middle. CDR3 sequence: CASSPRLLSDEQYF. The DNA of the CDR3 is TGTGCCAGCAGCCCGAGACTTCTGTCCGACGAGCAGTACTTC.

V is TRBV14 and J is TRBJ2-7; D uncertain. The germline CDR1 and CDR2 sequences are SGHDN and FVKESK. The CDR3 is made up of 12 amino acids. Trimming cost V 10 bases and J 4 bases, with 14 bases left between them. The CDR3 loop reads CANGPYGYEQYF. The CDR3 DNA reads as TGTGCCAACGGCCCCTACGGGTACGAGCAGTACTTC.

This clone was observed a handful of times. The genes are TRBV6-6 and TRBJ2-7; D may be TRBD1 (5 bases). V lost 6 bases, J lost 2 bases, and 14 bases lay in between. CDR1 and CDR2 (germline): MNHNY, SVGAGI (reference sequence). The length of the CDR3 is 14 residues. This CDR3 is CASRQDALAYEQYF. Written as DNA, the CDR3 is TGTGCCAGCAGACAGGACGCCTTGGCCTACGAGCAGTACTTC.

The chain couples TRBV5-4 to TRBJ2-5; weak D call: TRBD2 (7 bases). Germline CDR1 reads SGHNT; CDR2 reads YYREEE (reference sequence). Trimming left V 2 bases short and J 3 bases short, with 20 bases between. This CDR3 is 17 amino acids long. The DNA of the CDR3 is TGTGCCAGCAGCTTATCCGTCGGGGGGCGTTTAAAAGAGACCCAGTACTTC. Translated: CASSLSVGGRLKETQYF.

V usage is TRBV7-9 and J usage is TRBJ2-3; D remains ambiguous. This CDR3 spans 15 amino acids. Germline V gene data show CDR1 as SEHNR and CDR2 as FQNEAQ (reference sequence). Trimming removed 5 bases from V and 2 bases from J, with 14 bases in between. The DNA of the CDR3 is TGTGCCAGCAGCCCTAGAAGACCCAACACAGATACGCAGTATTTT. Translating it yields CASSPRRPNTDTQYF.

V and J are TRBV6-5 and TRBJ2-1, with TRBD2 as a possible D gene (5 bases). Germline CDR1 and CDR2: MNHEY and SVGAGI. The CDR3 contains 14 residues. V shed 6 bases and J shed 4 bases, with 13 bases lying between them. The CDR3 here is CASRPGLSYNEQFF. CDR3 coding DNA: TGTGCCAGCAGGCCGGGATTATCTTACAATGAGCAGTTCTTC.

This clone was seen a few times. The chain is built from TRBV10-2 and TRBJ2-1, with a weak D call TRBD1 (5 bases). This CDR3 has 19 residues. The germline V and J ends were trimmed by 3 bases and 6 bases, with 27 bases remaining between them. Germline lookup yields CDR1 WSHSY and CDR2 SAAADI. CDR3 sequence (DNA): TGCGCCAGCAGTGACCCTGCGGTAAGGGGCAAACCTCGCTTCAATGAGCAGTTCTTC. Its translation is CASSDPAVRGKPRFNEQFF.

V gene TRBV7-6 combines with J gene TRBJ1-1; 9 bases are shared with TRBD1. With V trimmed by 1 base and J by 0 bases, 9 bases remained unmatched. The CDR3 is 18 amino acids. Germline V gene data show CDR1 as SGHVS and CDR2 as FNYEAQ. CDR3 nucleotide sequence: TGTGCCAGCAGCTTAGTTGACAGGGGGACCAAAATGAACACTGAAGCTTTCTTT. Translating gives CASSLVDRGTKMNTEAFF.

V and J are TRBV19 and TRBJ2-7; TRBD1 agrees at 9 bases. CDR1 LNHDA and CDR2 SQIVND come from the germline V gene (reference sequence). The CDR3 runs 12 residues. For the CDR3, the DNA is TGTGCTACGGGACAGGGAAGTACCGAGCAGTACTTC. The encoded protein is CATGQGSTEQYF. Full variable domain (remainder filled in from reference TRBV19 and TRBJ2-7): DGGITQSPKYLFRKEGQNVTLSCEQNLNHDAMYWYRQDPGQGLRLIYYSQIVNDFQKGDIAEGYSVSREKKESFPLTVTSAQKNPTAFYLCATGQGSTEQYFGPGTRLTVT.

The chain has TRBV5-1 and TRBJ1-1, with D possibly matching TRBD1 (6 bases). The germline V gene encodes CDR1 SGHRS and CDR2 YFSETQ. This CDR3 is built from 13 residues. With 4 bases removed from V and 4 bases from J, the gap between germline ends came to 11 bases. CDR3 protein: CASSETGTTEAFF. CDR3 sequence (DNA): TGCGCCAGCAGCGAAACAGGGACCACTGAAGCTTTCTTT.

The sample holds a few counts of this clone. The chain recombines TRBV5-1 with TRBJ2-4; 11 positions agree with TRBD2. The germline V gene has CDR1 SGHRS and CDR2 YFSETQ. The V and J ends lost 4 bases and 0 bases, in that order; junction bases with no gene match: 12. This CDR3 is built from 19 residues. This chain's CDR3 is CASSAGLAGMSLAKNIQYF. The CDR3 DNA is TGCGCCAGCAGCGCTGGACTAGCGGGTATGAGCTTAGCCAAAAACATTCAGTACTTC.

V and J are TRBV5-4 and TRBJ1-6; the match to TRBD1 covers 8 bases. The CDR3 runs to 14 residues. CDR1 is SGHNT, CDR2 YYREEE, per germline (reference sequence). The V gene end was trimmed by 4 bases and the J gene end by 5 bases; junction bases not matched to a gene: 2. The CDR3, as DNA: TGTGCCAGCAGCGAGGACAGGGATAATTCACCCCTCCACTTT. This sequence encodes CASSEDRDNSPLHF. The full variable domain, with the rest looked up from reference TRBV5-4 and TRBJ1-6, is ETGVTQSPTHLIKTRGQQVTLRCSSQSGHNTVSWYQQALGQGPQFIFQYYREEENGRGNFPPRFSGLQFPNYSSELNVNALELDDSALYLCASSEDRDNSPLHFGNGTRLTVT.

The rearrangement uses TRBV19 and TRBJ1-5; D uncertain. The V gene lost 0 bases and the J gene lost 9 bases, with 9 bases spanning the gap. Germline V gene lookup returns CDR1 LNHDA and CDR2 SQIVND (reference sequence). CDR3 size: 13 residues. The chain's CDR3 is CASSIDRYSPQHF. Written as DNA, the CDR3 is TGTGCCAGTAGTATAGATCGGTACTCGCCCCAGCATTTT.

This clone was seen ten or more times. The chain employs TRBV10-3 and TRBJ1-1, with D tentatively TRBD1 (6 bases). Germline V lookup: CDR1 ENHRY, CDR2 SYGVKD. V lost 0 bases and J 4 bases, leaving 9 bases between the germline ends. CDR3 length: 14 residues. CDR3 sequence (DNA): TGTGCCATCAGTGAGTCGGGGGCAGGCACTGAAGCTTTCTTT. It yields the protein CAISESGAGTEAFF.

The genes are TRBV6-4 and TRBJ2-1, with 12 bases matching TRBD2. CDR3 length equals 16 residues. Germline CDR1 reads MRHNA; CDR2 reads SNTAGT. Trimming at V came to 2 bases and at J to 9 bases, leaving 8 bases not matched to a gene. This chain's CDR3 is CASSDGVTSGRGEQFF. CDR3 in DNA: TGTGCCAGCAGTGACGGAGTGACTAGCGGGAGAGGTGAGCAGTTCTTC.

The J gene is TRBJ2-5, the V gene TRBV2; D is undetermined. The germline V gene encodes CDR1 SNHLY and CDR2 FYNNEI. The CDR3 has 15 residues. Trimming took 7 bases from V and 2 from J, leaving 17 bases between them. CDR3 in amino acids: CASTALGAPQETQYF. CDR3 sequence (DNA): TGTGCCAGCACGGCCCTAGGAGCGCCTCAAGAGACCCAGTACTTC.